The T cell receptor (beta chain) under discussion was sequenced for a study of radiotherapy plus CTLA-4 blockade in lung cancer. Whole-study findings and limits: Researchers report tumor-derived TCR clones expanding in blood after radiotherapy plus ipilimumab. Response was reportedly best predicted by early blood T cell clone dynamics, with interferon-beta.

To note about this clone: The antigen remains undetermined.

Per germline, CDR1 SNHLY and CDR2 FYNNEI. Trimming pared 6 bases from V and 4 bases from J, leaving 9 bases between. The CDR3 loop spans 12 amino acids. Sequencing was performed with immunoSEQ multiplex PCR; in TCRdb, only in-frame clones are kept and a portion is missing. This sample carries fewer than 65,000 clones, 79% of them seen once, and the ten largest clones take about 8%. This TCR was sampled from a human donor with non-small cell lung cancer who had a complete response to radiotherapy plus ipilimumab. This material consisted of peripheral blood, taken from a patient treated with radiotherapy plus ipilimumab. This rearrangement joins TRBV2 to TRBJ1-2; D call uncertain. The CDR3 bases are TGTGCCAGCAGCCGTACGGGCTATGGCTACACCTTC. It is translated as CASSRTGYGYTF.